This T cell receptor beta chain is drawn from a study of cytomegalovirus exposure and HLA in healthy donors. Findings of the study overall: Later genetic work tied a missense DCLRE1C variant to beta-chain V and J trimming. Later examination showed HLA-associated TCR beta chains had greater clonal expansion than equally common others.

This clone occurred once. The antigen is undetermined. Germline V gene lookup returns CDR1 SGHTA and CDR2 FQGNSA. V was pared by 1 base and J by 1 base, with 2 bases of the junction left unmatched. This CDR3 comprises 15 residues. PCR amplification relied on 60 Vbeta primers (plus 13 Jbeta primers). Profiled with immunoSEQ multiplex PCR; TCRdb holds only in-frame clones, not every one. The sample carries 150,000 to 200,000 clones, just over 75% recorded once. What was sequenced was PBMCs. The sequence derives from a man between 18 and 29 years old in good health and CMV-seronegative. This rearrangement joins TRBV7-2 to TRBJ1-2; 8 bases fit TRBD1. CDR3 loop: CASSLVTGGNYGYTF. DNA for the CDR3: TGTGCCAGCAGCTTAGTTACAGGGGGTAACTATGGCTACACCTTC.